The clone carrying this T cell receptor beta chain was recorded at least ten times. The entry originates in a study of T cells in Graves' hyperthyroidism and ophthalmopathy. The CDR3 has 18 residues. Losses at the gene ends were 1 base for V and 5 bases for J; bases not matched to a gene: 14. The germline V gene encodes CDR1 DFQATT and CDR2 SNEGSKA (reference sequence). TCR beta CDR3 regions were amplified from RNA. TCR CDR3 regions were first amplified by RT-PCR with HTBI primers. One entry per CDR3 protein results from TCRdb running MiXCR on the multiplex PCR reads. The sample has more than 350,000 distinct CDR3 sequences, under 15% seen once.

The V and J genes are TRBV20-1 and TRBJ1-5; TRBD1 agrees at 10 bases. Sequenced input: blood. This clonotype originated in a woman in her twenties or thirties with Graves' hyperthyroidism. The CDR3 loop reads CSARVVTGGKMGDQPQHF. The CDR3 nucleotides are TGCAGTGCTAGAGTAGTGACAGGGGGCAAAATGGGGGATCAGCCCCAGCATTTT.